The 30 T cell receptor beta chains below were found in one sample sequenced in a study of graft-versus-host responses after intestinal transplantation. No antigen has been assigned to these receptors. Assay: immunoSEQ multiplex PCR; the TCRdb copy retains only in-frame clones and omits some. The table includes approximately 80,000 clones, approximately 91% detected once. Sequenced material: unstimulated CD4+ T cells sorted from spleen or lymph node cells, taken before intestinal transplant. The receptors shown here come from a human donor who received an intestinal transplant.

V gene TRBV7-2 combines with J gene TRBJ2-3; 8 bases are shared with TRBD2. The CDR3 spans 17 residues. The trim removed 2 bases at V and 0 bases at J, leaving 7 bases unmatched. CDR1 and CDR2 (germline): SGHTA, FQGNSA. CDR3 sequence: CASSLRGASGSTDTQYF. CDR3 coding DNA: TGTGCCAGCAGCTTACGGGGGGCTAGCGGGAGCACAGATACGCAGTATTTT. The entire variable domain, with the rest obtained from reference TRBV7-2 and TRBJ2-3, is as follows: GAGVSQSPSNKVTEKGKDVELRCDPISGHTALYWYRQSLGQGLEFLIYFQGNSAPDKSGLPSDRFSAERTGGSVSTLTIQRTQQEDSAVYLCASSLRGASGSTDTQYFGPGTRLTVL.

The gene calls are TRBV21-1 and TRBJ1-1. TRBV21-1 is given as a pseudogene. This CDR3 region has 14 residues. CDR3 loop: CASPTLRVRTEAFF. DNA for the CDR3: TGTGCCAGCCCGACCCTCCGGGTACGGACTGAAGCTTTCTTT.

This clone was picked up one time. The chain employs TRBV7-2 and TRBJ1-3; 9 positions match TRBD1. Germline V gene sequence: CDR1 SGHTA, CDR2 FQGNSA. The V segment lost 3 bases and the J segment 0 bases; nucleotides outside the gene matches: 6. CDR3 length: 17 amino acids. The CDR3 spells CASSLRGDRASGNTIYF. For the CDR3, the DNA is TGTGCCAGCAGCTTGCGTGGGGACAGGGCCTCTGGAAACACCATATATTTT.

The CDR3 reads CASSSQLAATNEKLFF. The CDR3 nucleotides are TGTGCCAGCAGTTCCCAGCTGGCGGCAACTAATGAAAAACTGTTTTTT. The chain links TRBV6-6 to TRBJ1-4; D unclear. CDR3 length: 16 amino acids. Trimming stripped 4 bases from V and 0 bases from J, with 12 bases between. The germline V gene encodes CDR1 MNHNY and CDR2 SVGAGI (reference sequence).

The V gene is TRBV19, the J gene TRBJ2-6; D unclear. The CDR3 contains 17 residues. The germline V gene has CDR1 LNHDA and CDR2 SQIVND (reference sequence). V was shortened by 2 bases and J by 1 base, with 12 bases between the two germline ends. CDR3 DNA: TGTGCCAGTAGTATATCGGGTTTAATTTCTGGGGCCAACGTCCTGACTTTC. It is translated as CASSISGLISGANVLTF.

The chain links TRBV30 to TRBJ2-7, with 8 bases matching TRBD1. The germline CDR1 and CDR2 sequences are GTSNPN and SVGIG (reference sequence). The CDR3 runs 17 residues. V gave up 4 bases and J gave up 0 bases; unmatched junction bases: 14. This CDR3 reads CAWNSKGTGLSSYEQYF. CDR3 in DNA: TGTGCCTGGAACAGTAAAGGGACAGGCCTTTCCTCCTACGAGCAGTACTTC. Full variable domain (remainder filled in from reference TRBV30 and TRBJ2-7): SQTIHQWPATLVQPVGSPLSLECTVEGTSNPNLYWYRQAAGRGLQLLFYSVGIGQISSEVPQNLSASRPQDRQFILSSKKLLLSDSGFYLCAWNSKGTGLSSYEQYFGPGTRLTVT.

This chain joins TRBV19 and TRBJ1-4, with TRBD1 as a possible D gene (6 bases). V dropped 4 bases and J dropped 4 bases, with 13 bases sitting between them. CDR3 length: 15 residues. Per the germline V gene, CDR1 is LNHDA and CDR2 is SQIVND (reference sequence). The CDR3 loop is CASSTTWTDNEKLFF. CDR3 nucleotides: TGTGCCAGTAGTACCACCTGGACAGATAATGAAAAACTGTTTTTT.

This chain joins TRBV7-2 and TRBJ1-3; no firm D call. Between the trimmed V and J ends, which lost 1 base and 8 bases, there was a span of 12 bases. Germline assignment: CDR1 SGHTA and CDR2 FQGNSA. The CDR3 spans 14 residues. This chain's CDR3 is CASSLVWAGDTIYF. The CDR3 nucleotides are TGTGCCAGCAGCTTAGTGTGGGCCGGTGACACCATATATTTT.

This chain joins TRBV28 and TRBJ1-2; a possible D gene is TRBD1 (5 bases). Trimming removed 5 bases at V and 2 bases at J, with 15 bases between. Germline V gene data show CDR1 as MDHEN and CDR2 as SYDVKM. The CDR3 is 15 amino acids. The CDR3 region is CASSLPGGGNYGYTF. CDR3 nucleotide sequence: TGTGCCAGCAGTCTCCCCGGGGGAGGAAACTATGGCTACACCTTC.

For the CDR3, the DNA is TGTGCCAGCAGTTTTCGGGGTGAGAACACTGAAGCTTTCTTT. Protein sequence: CASSFRGENTEAFF. The chain combines TRBV27 with TRBJ1-1, with no clear D. Germline V gene sequence: CDR1 MNHEY, CDR2 SMNVEV (reference sequence). CDR3 length: 14 residues. Trimming pared 3 bases from V and 1 base from J, leaving 9 bases between.

V and J are TRBV28 and TRBJ1-2; D possibly corresponds to TRBD1 (5 bases). The germline V gene encodes CDR1 MDHEN and CDR2 SYDVKM. V was cut by 2 bases and J by 2 bases, with 6 bases left in between. This CDR3 has 13 residues. Written as DNA, the CDR3 is TGTGCCAGCAGTTTACCAGGGAACTATGGCTACACCTTC. Encoded protein: CASSLPGNYGYTF.

The chain is built from TRBV27 and TRBJ1-5; tentatively, D is TRBD1 (5 bases). There are 15 residues in the CDR3. The germline V and J ends were trimmed by 4 bases and 0 bases, with 10 bases remaining between them. The germline gives CDR1 MNHEY, CDR2 SMNVEV (reference sequence). CDR3 region: CASSSGIYSNQPQHF. The CDR3 nucleotides read TGTGCCAGCAGTTCAGGGATATATAGCAATCAGCCCCAGCATTTT.

The chain carries TRBV27 and TRBJ2-1, with 7 bases fitting TRBD2. The ends lost 1 base at V and 5 bases at J; junction bases unmatched: 5. CDR3 length: 15 amino acids. Germline values: CDR1 MNHEY, CDR2 SMNVEV (reference sequence). The CDR3 is CASSLWTRVHNEQFF. CDR3 coding DNA: TGTGCCAGCAGTTTATGGACTAGGGTCCACAATGAGCAGTTCTTC.

CDR3 sequence (DNA): TGTGCCAGCAGATCCGACGGGACCGGGGAGCTGTTTTTT. Amino acids: CASRSDGTGELFF. The V gene is TRBV2, the J gene TRBJ2-2; D not certain. In germline, CDR1 is SNHLY, CDR2 FYNNEI. The CDR3 sequence is 13 residues long. The ends were cut back, 6 bases at V and 5 bases at J, with 10 bases in the middle.

The chain's CDR3 is CASSQTTGVNSPLHF. For the CDR3, the DNA is TGTGCCAGCAGCCAAACGACAGGGGTTAATTCACCCCTCCACTTT. The genes are TRBV27 and TRBJ1-6; 8 bases fit TRBD1. Germline trimming cut 6 bases from V and 6 bases from J; bases unmatched to any gene: 7. This CDR3 region has 15 residues. Germline CDR1 is MNHEY and CDR2 is SMNVEV (reference sequence).

The V call is TRBV19, the J call TRBJ1-1; D remains ambiguous. The length of the CDR3 is 15 residues. V gave up 5 bases and J gave up 0 bases, with 13 bases separating them. CDR1 and CDR2 from the germline V gene are LNHDA and SQIVND (reference sequence). CDR3 coding DNA: TGTGCCAGTAGTCCAGCTCTAGTCCTGAACACTGAAGCTTTCTTT. It specifies CASSPALVLNTEAFF.

The chain has TRBV4-1 and TRBJ2-5; D not resolved. CDR3 length equals 13 residues. Trimming removed 1 base at V and 3 bases at J, with 6 bases between. Germline V gene sequence: CDR1 MGHRA, CDR2 YSYEKL. CDR3 sequence reads: CASSQAGKETQYF. The DNA of the CDR3 is TGCGCCAGCAGCCAAGCAGGAAAAGAGACCCAGTACTTC.

This CDR3 reads CASIKLGQGGSETQYF. The CDR3, as DNA: TGTGCCAGCATCAAACTAGGACAGGGGGGGAGCGAGACCCAGTACTTC. The rearrangement uses TRBV27 and TRBJ2-5; 10 bases fit TRBD1. V gave up 7 bases and J gave up 5 bases; unmatched junction bases: 13. The CDR3 has 16 residues. Looked up from germline, CDR1 is MNHEY and CDR2 is SMNVEV (reference sequence).

The DNA of the CDR3 is TGTGCCAGCAGTTCCGGGACAGTTTTTTACATTCAGTACTTC. The encoded protein is CASSSGTVFYIQYF. The V and J genes are TRBV6-1 and TRBJ2-4, with TRBD1 matching over 7 bases. Trimming cost V 5 bases and J 8 bases; bases outside gene matches: 9. The germline gives CDR1 MNHNS, CDR2 SASEGT. CDR3 size: 14 residues.

This chain links TRBV7-2 with TRBJ2-3, with D tentatively TRBD1 (5 bases). Germline V gene sequence: CDR1 SGHTA, CDR2 FQGNSA. CDR3 length equals 15 residues. V lost 4 bases, J lost 0 bases, and 11 bases lay in between. The CDR3 bases are TGTGCCAGCAGCTCTAGGGGTTCTAGCACAGATACGCAGTATTTT. Translating it yields CASSSRGSSTDTQYF.

The chain employs TRBV27 and TRBJ1-1; D may be TRBD1 (5 bases). The CDR3 sequence is 15 residues long. CDR1 and CDR2 (germline): MNHEY, SMNVEV (reference sequence). V lost 5 bases and J lost 1, with 14 bases in between. CDR3 in DNA: TGTGCCAGCAGTCCCAGGGACTGGACGAACACTGAAGCTTTCTTT. Encoded protein: CASSPRDWTNTEAFF.

The chain combines TRBV25-1 with TRBJ1-1; TRBD1 might be the D (6 bases). With 4 bases removed from V and 5 bases from J, the gap between germline ends came to 14 bases. Germline V CDR1 and CDR2: MGHDK, SYGVNS. The CDR3 consists of 14 residues. Here the CDR3 DNA reads TGTGCCAGCAGTGGGGGAGGGGGAAGTACTGAAGCTTTCTTT. Its protein is CASSGGGGSTEAFF.

This sequence joins TRBV9 and TRBJ2-1; D perhaps matches TRBD2 (5 bases). This CDR3 comprises 16 residues. Germline V gives CDR1 SGDLS, CDR2 YYNGEE. The V and J ends lost 4 bases and 0 bases respectively, with 14 bases between them. CDR3: CASSPQAGLSYNEQFF. The CDR3 DNA sequence: TGTGCCAGCAGCCCACAAGCAGGACTCTCCTACAATGAGCAGTTCTTC.

This clone showed up just once. The chain uses TRBV5-1 and TRBJ2-3; no clear D. Germline V lookup: CDR1 SGHRS, CDR2 YFSETQ. Deletions cut 0 bases from V and 2 bases from J, with 7 bases between. The CDR3 has 14 amino acids. This CDR3 is CASSLGRFTDTQYF. The CDR3 DNA reads as TGCGCCAGCAGCTTGGGGCGGTTCACAGATACGCAGTATTTT.

This chain uses TRBV28 with TRBJ1-5, with 10 bases fitting TRBD1. The V segment lost 8 bases and the J segment 5 bases; nucleotides outside the gene matches: 3. The CDR3 spans 13 residues. Germline CDR1 MDHEN, CDR2 SYDVKM. CDR3 sequence reads: CASDRGQDQPQHF. The DNA for the CDR3 is TGTGCCAGCGACAGGGGGCAGGATCAGCCCCAGCATTTT.

This chain joins TRBV5-1 and TRBJ2-5; TRBD1 matches 7 bases. TRBJ2-7 explains the end of the DNA better; the J call may be wrong. The CDR3 sequence is 14 residues long. From germline, CDR1 is SGHRS and CDR2 YFSETQ. Here the CDR3 DNA reads TGCGCCAGCAGCTTGGCGGGACAGTCCTACGAGCAGTACTTC. Translating it yields CASSLAGQSYEQYF.

This clone has just one count. The chain couples TRBV2 to TRBJ1-1; tentative D call: TRBD1 (5 bases). Germline V gene data show CDR1 as SNHLY and CDR2 as FYNNEI. The CDR3 has 13 residues. Trimming took off 8 bases at V and 6 bases at J, with 16 bases between the two ends. CDR3 coding DNA: TGTGCCAGCCGCCCTCTCGGGGGGGCTGAAGCTTTCTTT. Residues: CASRPLGGAEAFF.

This chain connects TRBV4-1 to TRBJ2-3, with a possible D match to TRBD1 (5 bases). The CDR3 extends over 13 amino acids. V shed 0 bases and J shed 8 bases, with 9 bases lying between them. Per germline, CDR1 MGHRA and CDR2 YSYEKL. The CDR3 spells CASSQDGAGTQYF. In nucleotides, the CDR3 is TGCGCCAGCAGCCAAGATGGGGCAGGTACGCAGTATTTT.

This rearrangement joins TRBV11-3 to TRBJ2-7; D is unresolved. The V gene's germline CDR1 is SGHNT and CDR2 YENEEA. CDR3 length: 13 amino acids. Trimming removed 1 base from V and 3 bases from J, with 7 bases in between. The CDR3 loop reads CASSLAPDYEQYF. In DNA, the CDR3 is TGTGCCAGCAGCTTAGCGCCAGACTACGAGCAGTACTTC.

V gene TRBV2 combines with J gene TRBJ1-2, with 10 bases that match TRBD1. Germline CDR1 reads SNHLY; CDR2 reads FYNNEI. V lost 6 bases to trimming and J lost 3 bases; unmatched junction nucleotides: 16. The CDR3 has 18 amino acids. The CDR3 region has the DNA TGTGCCAGCAGCGCCACTACGGGACAGGGGCGTCGGGACTATGGCTACACCTTC. This codes for CASSATTGQGRRDYGYTF.